This record looks at one T cell receptor (beta chain) sequence and its context. The data were taken from a study of beta chain features in type 1 diabetes. The entirety of the isolated RNA underwent reverse transcription, so expressed TCRB transcripts were sequenced. The table came from immunoSEQ multiplex PCR; TCRdb's copy has only in-frame clones and leaves some out. The sample has about 340,000 clones, 6.5% to 10% seen once; the top ten hold less than 0.45%. V lost 7 bases, J lost 2 bases, and 5 bases stayed unmatched. Germline assignment: CDR1 MNHNY and CDR2 SVGAGI (reference sequence). The CDR3 consists of 14 residues.

This receptor was obtained from a woman aged 18-35 years in good health. This chain uses TRBV6-6 with TRBJ2-7, with 10 bases fitting TRBD1. Sequenced sample: central memory CD4+ T cells from blood. The CDR3 sequence: CASKRTGGAYEQYF. CDR3 DNA: TGTGCCAGCAAAAGGACAGGGGGGGCCTACGAGCAGTACTTC.